Included here is one T cell receptor beta chain sequence, with context. Its antigen is not identified. Sequencing used immunoSEQ multiplex PCR; TCRdb keeps in-frame clones, though not all of them. The sample lists under 2.5 million clones; roughly 90% were seen once. The source of the sample is a study of shared clonotypes between healthy human individuals. Regarding the study as a whole: Memory subsets had estimated richness that was generally smaller than that of naive subsets.

This CDR3 comprises 10 residues. The V gene's germline CDR1 is MNHNS and CDR2 SASEGT. V was trimmed by 2 bases and J by 5 bases, leaving 0 bases between them. None of the donors, who were healthy HIV-negative adults, had recently had acute infections or vaccinations. This sequence originates from a man aged 18 to 29 in good health. Some clones in this sample may be carry-over from other donors' samples. The sequenced material came from naive CD4+ T cells from PBMCs. The subset here: CD45RA+ positively selected. The rearrangement links TRBV6-1 to TRBJ1-2; D not certain. The CDR3: CASSEYGYTF. The CDR3 region has the DNA TGTGCCAGCAGTGAATATGGCTACACCTTC.